The next 27 T cell receptor beta chains were all read from a single sample in a study of OX40 agonist ivuxolimab in advanced cancers. The data were produced by immunoSEQ multiplex PCR, yet TCRdb's version contains in-frame clones alone and is incomplete. Of tens of thousands of clones in the sample, about 93% were seen once. Here the sequenced sample was CD4+ or CD8+ T cells sorted from blood, taken in a trial of the OX40 agonist ivuxolimab. Receptors originate from an adult with an advanced solid tumor such as melanoma, head and neck, liver or kidney cancer.

V usage is TRBV5-4 and J usage is TRBJ2-3; TRBD1 agrees at 9 bases. Looked up from germline, CDR1 is SGHNT and CDR2 is YYREEE (reference sequence). The ends lost 4 bases at V and 4 bases at J; junction bases unmatched: 10. The CDR3 extends over 16 amino acids. The CDR3 reads CASSLPGQGYPDTQYF. The CDR3 region has the DNA TGTGCCAGCAGCCTTCCGGGACAGGGTTACCCAGATACGCAGTATTTT.

The chain has TRBV6-5 and TRBJ2-1; D unresolved. The CDR3 consists of 12 residues. Trimming removed 8 bases from V and 0 bases from J, with 5 bases in between. Germline CDR1 MNHEY, CDR2 SVGAGI. CDR3 in DNA: TGTGCCAGCTTAAGCTCCTACAATGAGCAGTTCTTC. Its translation: CASLSSYNEQFF.

Only one count was recorded for this clone. The chain has TRBV2 and TRBJ2-5, with D perhaps matching TRBD1 (6 bases). The V gene's germline CDR1 is SNHLY and CDR2 FYNNEI. With 0 bases removed from V and 1 base from J, the gap between germline ends came to 12 bases. This CDR3 spans 16 amino acids. CDR3 sequence: CASSEALGGPQETQYF. Here the CDR3 DNA reads TGTGCCAGCAGTGAAGCGCTTGGGGGCCCCCAAGAGACCCAGTACTTC.

The chain uses TRBV30 and TRBJ1-6, with a tentative D call TRBD1 (6 bases). Germline V gives CDR1 GTSNPN, CDR2 SVGIG (reference sequence). The CDR3 loop spans 20 amino acids. V was trimmed by 3 bases and J by 3 bases, leaving 27 bases between them. The CDR3: CAWSPSPKGVWDLYNSPLHF. The CDR3 DNA reads TGTGCCTGGAGCCCCTCCCCGAAGGGGGTTTGGGACCTCTATAATTCACCCCTCCACTTT.

This sequence joins TRBV27 and TRBJ1-1; no reliable D call. CDR1 is MNHEY and CDR2 is SMNVEV in the germline V gene (reference sequence). The CDR3 covers 14 residues. Trimming stripped 6 bases from V and 1 base from J, with 12 bases between. The CDR3 DNA reads TGTGCCAGCAGACGGTACAACGGGAACACTGAAGCTTTCTTT. Translating it yields CASRRYNGNTEAFF.

This chain connects TRBV6-6 to TRBJ2-5; D ambiguous. CDR1 MNHNY and CDR2 SVGAGI come from the germline V gene (reference sequence). Trimming removed 4 bases from V and 2 bases from J, with 8 bases in between. The CDR3 contains 13 residues. The CDR3 nucleotides are TGTGCCAGCAGTTCCGACCTTCAAGAGACCCAGTACTTC. This codes for CASSSDLQETQYF.

This clone was recorded only once. The J gene is TRBJ1-1, the V gene TRBV9, with 11 bases that match TRBD1. Germline loops: CDR1 SGDLS, CDR2 YYNGEE. The V gene end was trimmed by 1 base and the J gene end by 7 bases; junction bases not matched to a gene: 6. CDR3 length equals 15 residues. CDR3: CASSVRDRGRGEAFF. The CDR3 DNA sequence: TGTGCCAGCAGCGTACGGGACAGGGGGAGGGGTGAAGCTTTCTTT.

V usage is TRBV19 and J usage is TRBJ1-1; D gene unclear. In germline, CDR1 is LNHDA, CDR2 SQIVND (reference sequence). This CDR3 is 11 amino acids long. Trimming took 9 bases from V and 0 from J, leaving 5 bases between them. CDR3 sequence: CASYMNTEAFF. The CDR3 nucleotides read TGTGCCAGCTATATGAACACTGAAGCTTTCTTT.

V usage is TRBV19 and J usage is TRBJ2-3; tentatively, D is TRBD2 (6 bases). The CDR3 spans 13 residues. Germline-derived CDR1 and CDR2 are LNHDA and SQIVND (reference sequence). Trimming took 3 bases from V and 5 from J, leaving 9 bases between them. CDR3 nucleotide sequence: TGTGCCAGTAGTATGGGCGGGGAAGATACGCAGTATTTT. Its translation is CASSMGGEDTQYF.

This clone was seen once. The CDR3 DNA sequence: TGCGCCAGCAGCCAAGATGGTGGTGGGACAGGGGAAGGGGCAGATACGCAGTATTTT. Translated: CASSQDGGGTGEGADTQYF. This chain links TRBV4-3 with TRBJ2-3; 10 bases agree with TRBD1. The germline CDR1 and CDR2 sequences are LGHNA and YSLEER. The length of the CDR3 is 19 residues. V shed 0 bases and J 4 bases; nucleotides not matched to a gene: 13.

In this sample, this clone turned up once. The V gene is TRBV27, the J gene TRBJ2-1, with D unclear. This CDR3 is built from 9 residues. From germline, CDR1 is MNHEY and CDR2 SMNVEV (reference sequence). The germline V and J ends were trimmed by 8 bases and 8 bases, with 4 bases remaining between them. Here the CDR3 DNA reads TGTGCCAGCGGGGATGAGCAGTTCTTC. Translated: CASGDEQFF.

This sequence joins TRBV11-2 and TRBJ2-1, with 11 bases fitting TRBD1. The CDR3 has 15 amino acids. V lost 5 bases and J lost 7; bases outside the gene matches: 7. Per germline, CDR1 SGHAT and CDR2 FQNNGV. CDR3 in DNA: TGTGCCAGCAGCCCCCCTGGGACAGGGGGGAATGAGCAGTTCTTC. Amino acid sequence: CASSPPGTGGNEQFF.

The rearrangement joins TRBV30 to TRBJ1-3, with a possible D match to TRBD1 (6 bases). Germline CDR1 GTSNPN, CDR2 SVGIG (reference sequence). With 3 bases removed from V and 1 base from J, the gap between germline ends came to 10 bases. The CDR3 is made up of 14 amino acids. CDR3 sequence (DNA): TGTGCCTGGAGCCCAGGGGAGTCTGGAAACACCATATATTTT. Amino acids: CAWSPGESGNTIYF. Combining the CDR3 with reference TRBV30 and TRBJ1-3 gives the whole variable domain SQTIHQWPATLVQPVGSPLSLECTVEGTSNPNLYWYRQAAGRGLQLLFYSVGIGQISSEVPQNLSASRPQDRQFILSSKKLLLSDSGFYLCAWSPGESGNTIYFGEGSWLTVV.

The genes are TRBV27 and TRBJ2-1; 10 bases match TRBD1. Germline V gene data show CDR1 as MNHEY and CDR2 as SMNVEV (reference sequence). V gave up 4 bases and J gave up 7 bases; unmatched junction bases: 7. The CDR3 consists of 15 residues. The CDR3 region has the DNA TGTGCCAGCAGTTGGGGTACGGGACAGGGGAATGAGCAGTTCTTC. Its protein product is CASSWGTGQGNEQFF.

This chain connects TRBV10-1 to TRBJ2-3; the match to TRBD2 covers 13 bases. Trimming cost V 4 bases and J 3 bases; bases outside gene matches: 10. This CDR3 spans 18 amino acids. Germline V CDR1 and CDR2: WNHNN, SYGVQD (reference sequence). For the CDR3, the DNA is TGCGCCAGCAGTGGGGTACTAGCGGGAGGGCCTGGAACAGATACGCAGTATTTT. Protein sequence: CASSGVLAGGPGTDTQYF.

The chain employs TRBV5-1 and TRBJ1-2, with D tentatively TRBD1 (6 bases). Trimming took off 1 base at V and 4 bases at J, with 11 bases between the two ends. CDR3 length: 14 residues. Germline CDR1 is SGHRS and CDR2 is YFSETQ. The CDR3 DNA is TGCGCCAGCAGCTTGTTACAGGGAAGCTATGGCTACACCTTC. This encodes CASSLLQGSYGYTF.

This sequence joins TRBV2 and TRBJ2-3; the D is unclear. CDR1 and CDR2 (germline): SNHLY, FYNNEI. The V end was cut by 4 bases, the J end by 5 bases, with 1 base between. The CDR3 is 10 amino acids. This CDR3 reads CASSGDTQYF. DNA for the CDR3: TGTGCCAGCAGTGGAGATACGCAGTATTTT.

This chain's CDR3 is CASSYPGQGSKGYTF. The CDR3 DNA sequence: TGCGCCAGCAGCTATCCGGGACAGGGCTCAAAGGGCTACACCTTC. V usage is TRBV4-1 and J usage is TRBJ1-2; 9 bases align to TRBD1. V lost 5 bases to trimming and J lost 8 bases; unmatched junction nucleotides: 12. In germline, CDR1 is MGHRA, CDR2 YSYEKL. This CDR3 region has 15 residues.

This clone was found once. J is TRBJ2-5 and V is TRBV30, with a weak D call TRBD2 (5 bases). Germline values: CDR1 GTSNPN, CDR2 SVGIG (reference sequence). The CDR3 runs to 11 residues. The V end was cut by 0 bases, the J end by 11 bases, with 10 bases between. The CDR3 spells CAWSVRWEQYF. CDR3 DNA sequence: TGTGCCTGGAGTGTACGGTGGGAGCAGTACTTC.

The chain carries TRBV10-2 and TRBJ2-7, with D possibly being TRBD2 (7 bases). V shed 7 bases and J shed 0 bases, with 13 bases lying between them. This CDR3 contains 14 residues. CDR1 is WSHSY and CDR2 is SAAADI in the germline V gene. Written as DNA, the CDR3 is TGCGCCAGCAAGGGGGGGGCGGTCTCCTACGAGCAGTACTTC. It is translated as CASKGGAVSYEQYF.

The chain employs TRBV4-1 and TRBJ2-5; the match to TRBD2 covers 11 bases. CDR3 length equals 19 residues. Losses at the gene ends were 4 bases for V and 5 bases for J; bases not matched to a gene: 18. CDR1 is MGHRA and CDR2 is YSYEKL in the germline V gene. CDR3 sequence (DNA): TGCGCCAGCAGCCTTACTAGCGGGAGTAGATCGGGTAGGGACGAGACCCAGTACTTC. Translating it yields CASSLTSGSRSGRDETQYF.

This clone occurred once. The sample contains more than one DNA sequence encoding this CDR3. This chain joins TRBV27 and TRBJ1-1; D perhaps matches TRBD1 (5 bases). Germline CDR1 is MNHEY and CDR2 is SMNVEV (reference sequence). Trimming shortened V by 3 bases and J by 2 bases, and 10 bases separated the two germline ends. The CDR3 length is 14 residues. The CDR3 spells CASSFRGGNTEAFF. The CDR3 coding sequence is TGTGCCAGCAGTTTCCGGGGGGGAAACACTGAAGCTTTCTTT.

The V and J genes are TRBV30 and TRBJ1-1, with D hard to call. The germline V gene has CDR1 GTSNPN and CDR2 SVGIG (reference sequence). V dropped 5 bases and J dropped 3 bases, with 19 bases sitting between them. The CDR3 consists of 15 residues. For the CDR3, the DNA is TGTGCCTGGGGAGGTGAGGGATACATGGACACTGAAGCTTTCTTT. Protein product: CAWGGEGYMDTEAFF.

The rearrangement joins TRBV5-1 to TRBJ2-1, with D possibly TRBD1 on 6 matching bases. The CDR3 length is 14 residues. V was pared by 6 bases and J by 8 bases, with 18 bases between. Germline-derived CDR1 and CDR2 are SGHRS and YFSETQ. The CDR3 here is CASKGVEGKDEQFF. The CDR3, as DNA: TGCGCCAGCAAGGGGGTAGAGGGGAAGGATGAGCAGTTCTTC.

The chain recombines TRBV20-1 with TRBJ1-2; D call uncertain. V lost 2 bases and J lost 2, with 3 bases in between. The CDR3 consists of 11 residues. Germline lookup yields CDR1 DFQATT and CDR2 SNEGSKA (reference sequence). CDR3 sequence reads: CSARSNYGYTF. The CDR3 DNA sequence: TGCAGTGCTAGATCAAACTATGGCTACACCTTC.

V and J are TRBV4-1 and TRBJ2-1; no firm D call. Trimming cost V 2 bases and J 0 bases, with 8 bases left between them. This CDR3 is 15 amino acids long. From germline, CDR1 is MGHRA and CDR2 YSYEKL. The DNA for the CDR3 is TGCGCCAGCAGCCAAACGGGTAGCTCCTACAATGAGCAGTTCTTC. It is translated as CASSQTGSSYNEQFF.

For the CDR3, the DNA is TGCGCCAGCAGCACAAGGGGAGACGGTATGAACACTGAAGCTTTCTTT. Its translation: CASSTRGDGMNTEAFF. This chain uses TRBV4-1 with TRBJ1-1; TRBD1 might be the D (5 bases). V was cut by 5 bases and J by 0 bases, with 16 bases left in between. Looked up from germline, CDR1 is MGHRA and CDR2 is YSYEKL. The CDR3 is 16 residues long.